This TCR beta chain is drawn from a study of T-cell reconstitution after alpha-beta-depleted transplantation in children. Researchers prepared the TCRbeta library using unique molecular identifiers, the study reports. TCRdb reanalysed the PCR reads using MiXCR and keeps one entry per CDR3 protein. The data contain hundreds of thousands of distinct CDR3 sequences, around a third of them singletons. Between the trimmed V and J ends, which lost 7 bases and 3 bases, there was a span of 16 bases. This CDR3 has 14 amino acids. In germline, CDR1 is MNHNS, CDR2 SASEGT. The receptor's source is a human donor who donated a stem cell graft to a child with aplastic anemia. This specimen was PBMCs from the stem cell graft donor, taken from the stem cell graft. This rearrangement joins TRBV6-1 to TRBJ2-7; TRBD2 is a possible D gene (5 bases). The CDR3 DNA follows: TGTGCCAGCATCGAGGACGGACTTCACTACGAGCAGTACTTC. It is translated as CASIEDGLHYEQYF.